Listed below are T cell receptor beta chains from one sample, sequenced in a study of blood T cell repertoires in COVID-19. Sequenced by immunoSEQ multiplex PCR; TCRdb stores in-frame clones only, minus some. Of about 360,000 clones in the sample, around nine tenths are singletons; the top ten hold less than 3.5%. Sample: peripheral blood. Source of these receptors: a human donor in a cohort sampled during active COVID-19. The CDR3 runs from the conserved cysteine through the conserved F or W. D genes are given only for firm matches. Some rows have no size entry. The others give once, few or many, or a class for an expanded clone.

clone_size	v_call	j_call	d_call	cdr3_nt	cdr3_aa
NA	TRBV5-1	TRBJ1-1	NA	TGCGCCAGCAGCCCGGAGGGCGGCACTGAAGCTTTCTTT	CASSPEGGTEAFF
NA	TRBV14	TRBJ2-1	TRBD2	TGTGCCAGCAGCCGTAGCGGGGTAAGCTCCTACAATGAGCAGTTCTTC	CASSRSGVSSYNEQFF
NA	TRBV12-3/TRBV12-4	TRBJ1-4	NA	TGTGCCAGCAGTTTCCTCCTCGGGGAAAAACTGTTTTTT	CASSFLLGEKLFF
NA	TRBV6-5	TRBJ2-7	TRBD1	TGTGCCAGCAGTAACGAGGGACAGGGAGTAAAGTACTTC	CASSNEGQGVKYF
few	TRBV27	TRBJ2-4	NA	TGTGCCAGCAGTCTACCGGATAAGACAGGTACGATTAACATTCAGTACTTC	CASSLPDKTGTINIQYF
NA	TRBV19	TRBJ2-1	TRBD1	TGTGCCAGTATGCGTCAGGGGGCTTCCAATGAGCAGTTCTTC	CASMRQGASNEQFF
NA	TRBV10-3	TRBJ2-2	NA	TGTGCCATCAGGACCCTAGGAGGGGACACCGGGGAGCTGTTTTTT	CAIRTLGGDTGELFF
NA	TRBV6-5	TRBJ2-5	TRBD2	TGTGCCAGCAGCTTCCTAGCGGGAGAAGAGACCCAGTACTTC	CASSFLAGEETQYF
NA	TRBV11-3	TRBJ2-1	NA	TGTGCCAGCAGCTTAGAGGAGAGAGATGAGCAGTTCTTC	CASSLEERDEQFF
NA	TRBV5-1	TRBJ2-1	TRBD2	TGCGCCAGCAGCTTGGCCGAGACTAGCGGGGCGGACTCCTACAATGAGCAGTTCTTC	CASSLAETSGADSYNEQFF
NA	TRBV19	TRBJ1-2	NA	TGTGCCAGTAGTATGGGGATTAGCGTTGGCTACACCTTC	CASSMGISVGYTF
NA	TRBV4-1	TRBJ1-2	NA	TGCGCCAGCAGCCTGAAACAAGGCGACTCCCTCTATGGCTACACCTTC	CASSLKQGDSLYGYTF
NA	TRBV12-3/TRBV12-4	TRBJ1-2	NA	TGTGCCAGCAGTGAACATTATGGCTACACCTTC	CASSEHYGYTF
NA	TRBV29-1	TRBJ2-2	TRBD1	TGCAGCGTAGGGACAGGGCCCCAGGGGGGGGAGCTGTTTTTT	CSVGTGPQGGELFF
NA	TRBV7-9	TRBJ2-2	TRBD2	TGTGCCAGCAGCTTAGCACTAGCGGGAACCGGGGAGCTGTTTTTT	CASSLALAGTGELFF
NA	TRBV28	TRBJ1-2	NA	TGTGCCAGCAGACCGGGGAGGGACAATGGCTACACCTTC	CASRPGRDNGYTF
NA	TRBV24-1	TRBJ2-3	NA	TGTGCCACCAGTGATTTGCTCGGCACAGATACGCAGTATTTT	CATSDLLGTDTQYF
NA	TRBV7-2	TRBJ2-3	TRBD2	TGTGCCAGCAGCCTCCGGGGGGGCGGCACAGATACGCAGTATTTT	CASSLRGGGTDTQYF
NA	TRBV13	TRBJ2-7	NA	TGTGCCAGCAGCGTGGCCCGATACGAGCAGTACTTC	CASSVARYEQYF